These 21 T cell receptor beta chains share one sample of origin, sequenced in a study of cytomegalovirus exposure and HLA in healthy donors. A multiplex PCR was run with 60 Vbeta primers and 13 Jbeta primers. Profiling relied on immunoSEQ multiplex PCR, and the TCRdb table lists in-frame clones only, not all of them. The profile shows about 180,000 clones, 72% of them singletons. Sequencing input: PBMCs. Source of these receptors: a human donor in good health.

This clone was seen a handful of times. This rearrangement joins TRBV27 to TRBJ2-7, with TRBD1 identical over 9 bases. Per germline, CDR1 MNHEY and CDR2 SMNVEV (reference sequence). There are 15 residues in the CDR3. V lost 6 bases to trimming and J lost 5 bases; unmatched junction nucleotides: 11. The CDR3 loop reads CASRNGQGIFDEQYF. The CDR3 DNA reads as TGTGCCAGCAGGAACGGACAGGGGATCTTCGACGAGCAGTACTTC.

The CDR3: CASSQAPGTSGGGSTDTQYF. The CDR3 coding sequence is TGCGCCAGCAGCCAAGCCCCCGGGACTAGCGGGGGGGGTTCCACAGATACGCAGTATTTT. This chain links TRBV4-3 with TRBJ2-3, with TRBD2 matching over 16 bases. Germline lookup yields CDR1 LGHNA and CDR2 YSLEER. The CDR3 contains 20 residues. The V gene end was trimmed by 1 base and the J gene end by 2 bases; junction bases not matched to a gene: 9.

The chain combines TRBV9 with TRBJ2-3, with 8 bases matching TRBD1. Germline V CDR1 and CDR2: SGDLS, YYNGEE. V shed 4 bases, J shed 0 bases, and the junction held 7 bases outside the gene matches. The CDR3 is 16 residues long. The CDR3 nucleotides read TGTGCCAGCAGCCTCATGGGACAGGCTAGCACAGATACGCAGTATTTT. This codes for CASSLMGQASTDTQYF.

The chain links TRBV25-1 to TRBJ1-5, with D unclear. V was shortened by 8 bases and J by 2 bases, with 7 bases between the two germline ends. CDR1 is MGHDK and CDR2 is SYGVNS in the germline V gene. The CDR3 has 12 residues. CDR3 residues: CASRTGNQPQHF. The CDR3 nucleotides read TGTGCCAGCCGTACGGGCAATCAGCCCCAGCATTTT. Filled out from reference TRBV25-1 and TRBJ1-5, the complete variable domain reads EADIYQTPRYLVIGTGKKITLECSQTMGHDKMYWYQQDPGMELHLIHYSYGVNSTEKGDLSSESTVSRIRTEHFPLTLESARPSHTSQYLCASRTGNQPQHFGDGTRLSIL.

This chain connects TRBV20-1 to TRBJ2-5, with D maybe TRBD2 (5 bases). The germline V gene encodes CDR1 DFQATT and CDR2 SNEGSKA (reference sequence). CDR3 size: 11 residues. The CDR3 reads CSSGSRETQYF. In DNA, the CDR3 is TGCAGCTCGGGGAGTAGGGAGACCCAGTACTTC.

This chain uses TRBV5-1 with TRBJ1-1, with D perhaps matching TRBD1 (5 bases). The CDR3 length is 14 residues. Germline CDR1 is SGHRS and CDR2 is YFSETQ. V was shortened by 5 bases and J by 1 base, with 12 bases between the two germline ends. The CDR3 reads CASSERRENTEAFF. Here the CDR3 DNA reads TGCGCCAGCAGTGAACGCAGGGAGAACACTGAAGCTTTCTTT.

V gene TRBV7-2 combines with J gene TRBJ1-6; TRBD1 might be the D (5 bases). The CDR3 covers 16 residues. V was trimmed by 5 bases and J by 9 bases, leaving 20 bases between them. Germline lookup yields CDR1 SGHTA and CDR2 FQGNSA. The CDR3 region has the DNA TGTGCCAGCAGCACCCCGGGGGGGTTTAGGGGTTCACCCCTCCACTTT. Amino acid sequence: CASSTPGGFRGSPLHF.

The V gene is TRBV15, the J gene TRBJ2-3; 12 nucleotides align to TRBD2. Trimming at V came to 0 bases and at J to 6 bases, leaving 4 bases not matched to a gene. The germline V gene encodes CDR1 LNHNV and CDR2 YYDKDF (reference sequence). The CDR3 has 16 residues. CDR3 in amino acids: CATSRDRTSGVDTQYF. The CDR3, as DNA: TGTGCCACCAGCAGAGATCGGACTAGCGGGGTTGATACGCAGTATTTT.

The genes are TRBV2 and TRBJ2-7, with 7 nucleotides matching TRBD2. The junction had 3 bases not matched to a gene; V was cut back by 2 bases and J by 2 bases. CDR3 length: 14 residues. Germline V gene data show CDR1 as SNHLY and CDR2 as FYNNEI. This chain's CDR3 is CASSESGAAYEQYF. CDR3 coding DNA: TGTGCCAGCAGTGAAAGCGGGGCAGCCTACGAGCAGTACTTC. The full variable domain, in which reference TRBV2 and TRBJ2-7 provide the parts outside the CDR3, is EPEVTQTPSHQVTQMGQEVILRCVPISNHLYFYWYRQILGQKVEFLVSFYNNEISEKSEIFDDQFSVERPDGSNFTLKIRSTKLEDSAMYFCASSESGAAYEQYFGPGTRLTVT.

This clone has a single count. The chain combines TRBV7-9 with TRBJ1-1; TRBD1 aligns across 9 bases. With V trimmed by 1 base and J by 5 bases, 5 bases remained unmatched. This CDR3 spans 15 amino acids. CDR1 and CDR2 from the germline V gene are SEHNR and FQNEAQ (reference sequence). The CDR3: CASSLVTGGGTEAFF. Here the CDR3 DNA reads TGTGCCAGCAGCTTAGTGACAGGGGGAGGGACTGAAGCTTTCTTT.

This clone has just one count. This CDR3 is also generated by other DNA sequences in the sample. The chain combines TRBV7-2 with TRBJ2-7, with TRBD2 matching over 11 bases. The ends lost 5 bases at V and 4 bases at J; junction bases unmatched: 10. Germline CDR1 reads SGHTA; CDR2 reads FQGNSA. The CDR3 runs 16 residues. For the CDR3, the DNA is TGTGCCAGCAGCCTACACCGACTAGCGGGATCTTACGAGCAGTACTTC. Amino acid sequence: CASSLHRLAGSYEQYF.

This clone was found a few times. The CDR3 reads CASSQEQGNYGYTF. CDR3 nucleotides: TGCGCCAGCAGCCAAGAGCAGGGTAACTATGGCTACACCTTC. The V and J genes are TRBV4-1 and TRBJ1-2, with D possibly matching TRBD1 (5 bases). Trimming shortened V by 0 bases and J by 1 base, and 6 bases separated the two germline ends. This CDR3 spans 14 amino acids. The germline gives CDR1 MGHRA, CDR2 YSYEKL.

This clone was picked up a small number of times. This chain uses TRBV4-2 with TRBJ2-5; 8 bases match TRBD2. V lost 1 base and J lost 2; bases outside the gene matches: 3. The germline V gene encodes CDR1 LGHNA and CDR2 YNFKEQ. CDR3 length equals 15 residues. The CDR3 loop is CASSQGSSGQETQYF. The CDR3 DNA reads as TGTGCCAGCAGCCAAGGTTCTAGCGGGCAAGAGACCCAGTACTTC.

The table lists this clone with a few counts. The chain employs TRBV19 and TRBJ2-3, with 9 bases that match TRBD2. Germline V gene lookup returns CDR1 LNHDA and CDR2 SQIVND (reference sequence). The CDR3 is made up of 15 amino acids. V lost 10 bases and J lost 0; bases outside the gene matches: 8. The CDR3 reads CATRGGGSSTDTQYF. The CDR3 DNA is TGTGCCACGCGCGGGGGGGGGTCTAGCACAGATACGCAGTATTTT. The entire variable domain, with the rest obtained from reference TRBV19 and TRBJ2-3, is as follows: DGGITQSPKYLFRKEGQNVTLSCEQNLNHDAMYWYRQDPGQGLRLIYYSQIVNDFQKGDIAEGYSVSREKKESFPLTVTSAQKNPTAFYLCATRGGGSSTDTQYFGPGTRLTVL.

The chain joins TRBV6-5 to TRBJ1-5; 8 nucleotides align to TRBD1. V was clipped by 0 bases and J by 3 bases; unmatched bases: 4. Germline loops: CDR1 MNHEY, CDR2 SVGAGI. CDR3 length equals 16 residues. CDR3 in amino acids: CASSYSWTGNNQPQHF. CDR3 bases: TGTGCCAGCAGTTACTCATGGACAGGGAACAATCAGCCCCAGCATTTT.

The genes are TRBV18 and TRBJ2-7; possible D gene TRBD2, 5 bases. Trimming took off 0 bases at V and 0 bases at J, with 6 bases between the two ends. This CDR3 region has 14 residues. Germline loops: CDR1 KGHSH, CDR2 LQKENI. This CDR3 reads CASSPPAGSYEQYF. Written as DNA, the CDR3 is TGTGCCAGCTCACCACCCGCGGGCTCCTACGAGCAGTACTTC.

This clone appeared once. The chain has TRBV28 and TRBJ2-5; TRBD2 matches at 9 bases. V was clipped by 7 bases and J by 5 bases; unmatched bases: 11. Germline V gene lookup returns CDR1 MDHEN and CDR2 SYDVKM. The CDR3 totals 15 residues. CDR3 DNA: TGTGCCAGCAACCCAAATAGCGGGGGAATGGAGACCCAGTACTTC. Translated: CASNPNSGGMETQYF.

About this clone itself: One end of the junction fails to match germline, which may point to a read error. The chain has TRBV5-4 and TRBJ1-4; 9 bases match TRBD1. The CDR3 contains 14 residues. CDR1 and CDR2 from the germline V gene are SGHNT and YYREEE (reference sequence). The CDR3 loop reads CAGSQDRGNEKLFF. In DNA, the CDR3 is TGTGCCGGCAGCCAGGACAGGGGAAATGAAAAACTGTTTTTT.

This clone occurred once. The chain employs TRBV7-3 and TRBJ2-2; D perhaps matches TRBD2 (6 bases). Looked up from germline, CDR1 is SGHTA and CDR2 is FQGTGA. CDR3 length: 15 residues. Trimming removed 5 bases at V and 1 base at J, with 11 bases between. CDR3 in DNA: TGTGCCAGCAGCGACGGGCGGGGGAACACCGGGGAGCTGTTTTTT. Its translation: CASSDGRGNTGELFF.

This clone was picked up a small number of times. The V call is TRBV4-1, the J call TRBJ1-5, with 8 bases matching TRBD1. J was trimmed by 2 bases and V by 2 bases; bases with no gene match: 14. The germline V gene encodes CDR1 MGHRA and CDR2 YSYEKL. The CDR3 is made up of 19 amino acids. The CDR3 loop is CASSQTLATGVFRNQPQHF. The CDR3 DNA reads TGCGCCAGCAGCCAAACACTCGCGACAGGGGTCTTCCGCAATCAGCCCCAGCATTTT.

The chain couples TRBV4-3 to TRBJ2-7, with 7 bases lining up with TRBD2. CDR1 is LGHNA and CDR2 is YSLEER in the germline V gene. The junction had 7 bases not matched to a gene; V was cut back by 0 bases and J by 2 bases. This CDR3 region has 16 residues. As DNA, the CDR3 is TGCGCCAGCAGCCAAGACGGGGGAGCGGGGACCTACGAGCAGTACTTC. Translated: CASSQDGGAGTYEQYF.